This T cell receptor (beta chain) was retrieved from a study of cytomegalovirus exposure and HLA in healthy donors. Study-wide findings and caveats: An analysis was carried out at a later point. It showed that HLA-associated TCR beta chains were more clonally expanded than equally common non-associated chains.

13 Jbeta primers and 60 Vbeta primers were used for the PCR. Sequenced by immunoSEQ multiplex PCR; TCRdb stores in-frame clones only, minus some. Here the sample spans about 260,000 clones, around 66% being singletons. J was trimmed by 10 bases and V by 5 bases; bases with no gene match: 14. Per the germline V gene, CDR1 is MNHEY and CDR2 is SMNVEV (reference sequence). The CDR3 is 16 residues long. As for this clone: Its cognate antigen is unknown.

Sequenced material: PBMCs. This sequence originates from a female donor in good health and CMV-seronegative. The chain recombines TRBV27 with TRBJ1-4, with 9 positions matching TRBD1. In nucleotides, the CDR3 is TGTGCCAGCAGTCCAATCCCCGGACAGGGGAATAGAAAACTGTTTTTT. As protein: CASSPIPGQGNRKLFF.